The T cell receptor (beta chain) described here comes from a study of beta chain features in type 1 diabetes. General study findings and limits: The study found moderately but significantly shorter TCRB CDR3s in all four CD4+ subsets of Type 1 diabetes patients.

As every portion of the isolated RNA was reverse transcribed, the sequencing read expressed TCRB transcripts. Clones were read by immunoSEQ multiplex PCR, and TCRdb kept only the in-frame ones, dropping some. Found here are a few hundred thousand clones, 9.6% of them singletons; the top ten hold 0.45% to 0.65%. Regarding this clone: Its antigen remains unknown. The same CDR3 arises from other DNA sequences in this sample as well.

Trimming stripped 5 bases from V and 4 bases from J, with 14 bases between. Per the germline V gene, CDR1 is MNHNY and CDR2 is SVGAGI (reference sequence). The CDR3 runs to 14 residues. Each population that was sorted was more than 95% pure. The sample taken for sequencing was central memory CD4+ T cells from blood. The chain joins TRBV6-6 to TRBJ1-1; possibly TRBD1 for D (5 bases). The sequence came from a man aged 25 to 40 with type 1 diabetes. CDR3 region: CASSLQGGGTEAFF. CDR3 coding DNA: TGTGCCAGCAGTCTCCAGGGCGGTGGCACTGAAGCTTTCTTT.